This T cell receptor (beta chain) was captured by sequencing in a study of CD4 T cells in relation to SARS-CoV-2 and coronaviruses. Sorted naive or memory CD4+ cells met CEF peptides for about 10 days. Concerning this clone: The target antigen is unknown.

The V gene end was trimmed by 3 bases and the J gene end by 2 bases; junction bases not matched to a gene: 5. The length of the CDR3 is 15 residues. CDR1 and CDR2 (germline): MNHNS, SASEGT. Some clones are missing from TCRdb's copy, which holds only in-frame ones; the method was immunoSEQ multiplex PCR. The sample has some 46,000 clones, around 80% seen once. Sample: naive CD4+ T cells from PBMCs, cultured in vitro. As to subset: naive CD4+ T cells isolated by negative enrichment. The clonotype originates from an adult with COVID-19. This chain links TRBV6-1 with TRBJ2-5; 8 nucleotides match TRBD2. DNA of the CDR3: TGTGCCAGCAGTGAGGAGGCGGGGGGACAAGAGACCCAGTACTTC. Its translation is CASSEEAGGQETQYF.